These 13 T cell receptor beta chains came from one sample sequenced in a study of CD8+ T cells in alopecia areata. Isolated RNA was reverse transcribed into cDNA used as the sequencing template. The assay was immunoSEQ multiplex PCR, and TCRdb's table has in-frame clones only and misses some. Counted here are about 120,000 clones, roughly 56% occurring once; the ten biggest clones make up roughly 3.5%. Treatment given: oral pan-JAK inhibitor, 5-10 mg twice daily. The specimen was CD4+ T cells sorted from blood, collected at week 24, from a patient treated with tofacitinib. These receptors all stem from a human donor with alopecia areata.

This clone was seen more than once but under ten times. The DNA for the CDR3 is TGTGCCAGCGGGGTAATCACCGGGGACATTCAGTACTTC. This codes for CASGVITGDIQYF. The chain uses TRBV5-6 and TRBJ2-4; D is possibly TRBD2 (5 bases). The CDR3 covers 13 residues. CDR1 SGHDT and CDR2 YYEEEE come from the germline V gene. V lost 7 bases and J lost 8, with 16 bases in between.

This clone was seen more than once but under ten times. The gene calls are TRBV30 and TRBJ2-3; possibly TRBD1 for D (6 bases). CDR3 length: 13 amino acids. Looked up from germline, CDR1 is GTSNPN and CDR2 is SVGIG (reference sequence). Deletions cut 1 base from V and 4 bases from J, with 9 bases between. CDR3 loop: CAWSAGTPDTQYF. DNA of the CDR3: TGTGCCTGGAGTGCAGGGACACCAGATACGCAGTATTTT. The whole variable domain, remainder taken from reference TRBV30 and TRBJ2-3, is SQTIHQWPATLVQPVGSPLSLECTVEGTSNPNLYWYRQAAGRGLQLLFYSVGIGQISSEVPQNLSASRPQDRQFILSSKKLLLSDSGFYLCAWSAGTPDTQYFGPGTRLTVL.

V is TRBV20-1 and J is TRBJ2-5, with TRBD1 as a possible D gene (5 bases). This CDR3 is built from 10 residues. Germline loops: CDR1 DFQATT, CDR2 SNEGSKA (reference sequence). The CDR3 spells CGATTETQYF. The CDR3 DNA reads TGCGGGGCTACAACAGAGACCCAGTACTTC.

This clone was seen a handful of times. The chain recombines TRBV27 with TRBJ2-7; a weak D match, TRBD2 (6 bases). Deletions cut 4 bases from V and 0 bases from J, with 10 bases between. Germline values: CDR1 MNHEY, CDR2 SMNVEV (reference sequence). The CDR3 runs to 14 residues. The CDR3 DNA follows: TGTGCCAGCAGTTCGGGACTGCACTCCTACGAGCAGTACTTC. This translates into CASSSGLHSYEQYF.

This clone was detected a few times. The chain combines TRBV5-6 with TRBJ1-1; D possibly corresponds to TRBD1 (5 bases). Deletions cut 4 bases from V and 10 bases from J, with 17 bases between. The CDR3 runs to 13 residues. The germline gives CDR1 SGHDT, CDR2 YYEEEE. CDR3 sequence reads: CASSMGTSLVAFF. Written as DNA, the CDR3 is TGTGCCAGCAGCATGGGGACGTCGTTGGTAGCTTTCTTT.

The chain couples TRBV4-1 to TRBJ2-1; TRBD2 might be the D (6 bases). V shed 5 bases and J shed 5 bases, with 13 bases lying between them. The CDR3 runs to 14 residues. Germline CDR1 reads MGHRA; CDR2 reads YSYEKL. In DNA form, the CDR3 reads TGCGCCAGCAGCATTCCCGGCGGGGACAATGAGCAGTTCTTC. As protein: CASSIPGGDNEQFF.

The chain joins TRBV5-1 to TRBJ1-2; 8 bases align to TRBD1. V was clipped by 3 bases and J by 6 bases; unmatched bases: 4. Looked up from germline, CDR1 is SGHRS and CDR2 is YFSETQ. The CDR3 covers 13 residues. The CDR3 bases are TGCGCCAGCAGCTGGACAGGGCCTGATGGCTACACCTTC. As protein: CASSWTGPDGYTF.

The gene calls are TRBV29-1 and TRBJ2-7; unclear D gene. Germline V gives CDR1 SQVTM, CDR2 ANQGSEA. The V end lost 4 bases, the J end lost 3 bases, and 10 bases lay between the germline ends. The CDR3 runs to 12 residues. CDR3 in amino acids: CSVGQDHYEQYF. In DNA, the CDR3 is TGCAGCGTTGGCCAGGACCACTACGAGCAGTACTTC.

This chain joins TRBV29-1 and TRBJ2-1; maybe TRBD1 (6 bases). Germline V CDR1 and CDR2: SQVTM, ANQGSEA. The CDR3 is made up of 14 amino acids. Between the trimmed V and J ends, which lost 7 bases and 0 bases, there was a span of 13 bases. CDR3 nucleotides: TGCAGCGGTACTGACAGGCCCTCCTACAATGAGCAGTTCTTC. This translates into CSGTDRPSYNEQFF.

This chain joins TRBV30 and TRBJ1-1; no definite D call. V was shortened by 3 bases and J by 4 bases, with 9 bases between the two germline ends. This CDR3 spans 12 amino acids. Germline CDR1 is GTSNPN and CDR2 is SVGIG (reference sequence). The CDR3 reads CAWRRVGTEAFF. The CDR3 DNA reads TGTGCCTGGAGAAGGGTAGGCACTGAAGCTTTCTTT.

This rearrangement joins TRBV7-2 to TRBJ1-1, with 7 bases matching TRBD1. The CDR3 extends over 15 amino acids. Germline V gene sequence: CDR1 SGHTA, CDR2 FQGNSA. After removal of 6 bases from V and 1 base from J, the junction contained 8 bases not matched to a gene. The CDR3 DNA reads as TGTGCCAGCAGTAGACAGGGTTCCAGGAACACTGAAGCTTTCTTT. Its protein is CASSRQGSRNTEAFF.

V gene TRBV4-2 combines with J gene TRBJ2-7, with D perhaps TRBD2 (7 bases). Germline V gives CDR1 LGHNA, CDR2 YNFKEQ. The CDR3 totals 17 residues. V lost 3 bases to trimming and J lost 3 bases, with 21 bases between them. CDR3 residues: CASSQSSPGGARYEQYF. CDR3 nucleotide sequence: TGTGCCAGCAGCCAGTCGTCCCCTGGGGGGGCTCGCTACGAGCAGTACTTC.

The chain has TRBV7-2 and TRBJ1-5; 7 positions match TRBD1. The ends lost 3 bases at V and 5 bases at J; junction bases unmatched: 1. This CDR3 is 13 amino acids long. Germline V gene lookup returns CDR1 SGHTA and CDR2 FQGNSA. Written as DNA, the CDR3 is TGTGCCAGCAGCTTCGACAGGGATCAGCCCCAGCATTTT. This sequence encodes CASSFDRDQPQHF.